These 28 T cell receptor beta chains came from one sample sequenced in a study of blood T cell repertoires in COVID-19 (dated by TCRdb to about 2020). To prepare the library, the immunoSEQ multiplex PCR assay was applied. The source is immuneACCESS, and TCRdb retained only in-frame sequences with V and J called. Part of the clones is not carried over; for the studies checked, unresolved V genes explain less than half of this, and the remainder is unexplained. This sample holds under 110,000 clones; 85% were observed only once. The top ten hold more than 1.5% of the sample. Sequenced sample: peripheral blood. The receptors originated from a woman aged 70-85 years with active or convalescent COVID-19.

This clone has just a few counts. This chain uses TRBV19 with TRBJ2-1; D might be TRBD1 (6 bases). The CDR3 totals 16 residues. The germline V gene encodes CDR1 LNHDA and CDR2 SQIVND (reference sequence). V lost 5 bases and J lost 3, with 17 bases in between. The DNA for the CDR3 is TGTGCCAGTAGTGCGACAGGTTCTTCAGTCTACAATGAGCAGTTCTTC. Translated: CASSATGSSVYNEQFF. Based on the CDR3 plus reference TRBV19 and TRBJ2-1, the full variable domain is DGGITQSPKYLFRKEGQNVTLSCEQNLNHDAMYWYRQDPGQGLRLIYYSQIVNDFQKGDIAEGYSVSREKKESFPLTVTSAQKNPTAFYLCASSATGSSVYNEQFFGPGTRLTVL.

The chain carries TRBV4-3 and TRBJ1-1; no clear D gene. This CDR3 comprises 14 residues. CDR1 is LGHNA and CDR2 is YSLEER in the germline V gene. The V end lost 0 bases, the J end lost 5 bases, and 10 bases lay between the germline ends. CDR3 in DNA: TGCGCCAGCAGCCAAGAAGCCAGGAAAACTGAAGCTTTCTTT. Its protein is CASSQEARKTEAFF.

V and J are TRBV5-4 and TRBJ2-1, with 11 positions matching TRBD2. The CDR3 has 16 residues. The V segment lost 7 bases and the J segment 4 bases; nucleotides outside the gene matches: 10. The germline gives CDR1 SGHNT, CDR2 YYREEE (reference sequence). CDR3 bases: TGTGCCAGCCACAGTAACCCTAGCGGGGGGTACAATGAGCAGTTCTTC. Protein product: CASHSNPSGGYNEQFF.

This clone occurred a few times. One end of the junction does not line up with germline, which may come from a read error. The chain carries TRBV7-7 and TRBJ2-1; 8 bases are a match to TRBD2. CDR3 length: 16 residues. Germline-derived CDR1 and CDR2 are SSHAT and FNYEAQ (reference sequence). CDR3 amino acids: CASSLDSGGQRSEQFF. The CDR3 DNA reads as TGTGCTAGCAGCTTAGACTCGGGGGGGCAACGTAGTGAGCAGTTCTTC.

This clone turned up a few times. CDR3 sequence: CASSPSESTQYF. Here the CDR3 DNA reads TGTGCCAGCAGCCCTTCGGAGAGTACGCAGTATTTT. The chain employs TRBV7-2 and TRBJ2-3; no clear D gene. Germline CDR1 reads SGHTA; CDR2 reads FQGNSA. Trimming removed 5 bases at V and 8 bases at J, with 11 bases between. The CDR3 runs 12 residues. Together with reference TRBV7-2 and TRBJ2-3, the CDR3 gives the full variable domain: GAGVSQSPSNKVTEKGKDVELRCDPISGHTALYWYRQSLGQGLEFLIYFQGNSAPDKSGLPSDRFSAERTGGSVSTLTIQRTQQEDSAVYLCASSPSESTQYFGPGTRLTVL.

The V and J genes are TRBV6-5 and TRBJ1-2; 8 bases align to TRBD1. The CDR3 extends over 14 amino acids. The germline V gene has CDR1 MNHEY and CDR2 SVGAGI. V lost 7 bases, J lost 0 bases, and 4 bases stayed unmatched. CDR3 DNA sequence: TGTGCCAGCACTACAGGGGGGACTAACTATGGCTACACCTTC. Translation gives CASTTGGTNYGYTF.

The chain combines TRBV30 with TRBJ1-6; 7 positions agree with TRBD1. This CDR3 is built from 16 residues. J gave up 2 bases and V 5 bases, and 9 bases lay outside the gene matches. Germline CDR1 is GTSNPN and CDR2 is SVGIG (reference sequence). The CDR3 region is CAWQRTGTPYNSPLHF. Written as DNA, the CDR3 is TGTGCCTGGCAAAGGACAGGAACTCCCTATAATTCACCCCTCCACTTT.

The chain employs TRBV4-2 and TRBJ2-5; TRBD2 aligns across 10 bases. The CDR3 has 16 amino acids. V shed 2 bases, J shed 6 bases, and the junction held 9 bases outside the gene matches. CDR1 and CDR2 (germline): LGHNA, YNFKEQ. The CDR3 loop is CASSQFERGGLKTQYF. CDR3 DNA: TGTGCCAGCAGCCAATTTGAGCGGGGGGGCTTGAAGACCCAGTACTTC.

The chain combines TRBV6-5 with TRBJ2-1, with 8 bases aligning to TRBD2. Germline loops: CDR1 MNHEY, CDR2 SVGAGI. This CDR3 spans 14 amino acids. The V and J ends lost 10 bases and 9 bases, in that order; junction bases with no gene match: 14. The DNA for the CDR3 is TGTGCCACGGGGGTGACTAGCGTAATCGGTGAGCAGTTCTTC. This encodes CATGVTSVIGEQFF.

The chain recombines TRBV30 with TRBJ2-1; TRBD2 might be the D (6 bases). Trimming took 0 bases from V and 7 from J, leaving 10 bases between them. CDR3 size: 13 residues. Germline V gene lookup returns CDR1 GTSNPN and CDR2 SVGIG (reference sequence). The CDR3 reads CAWSVLTRNEQFF. The CDR3 coding sequence is TGTGCCTGGAGTGTACTGACTAGGAATGAGCAGTTCTTC.

The chain is built from TRBV13 and TRBJ1-1; 8 positions agree with TRBD1. CDR1 is PRHDT, CDR2 FYEKMQ, per germline (reference sequence). The CDR3 has 15 amino acids. Trimming cost V 5 bases and J 4 bases; bases outside gene matches: 9. DNA of the CDR3: TGTGCCAGCAGCCAACGGGACAGGTCGGCCACTGAAGCTTTCTTT. Its translation is CASSQRDRSATEAFF.

V usage is TRBV10-2 and J usage is TRBJ2-7, with no clear D. Deletions cut 2 bases from V and 2 bases from J, with 13 bases between. The V gene's germline CDR1 is WSHSY and CDR2 SAAADI. CDR3 length: 15 amino acids. In DNA form, the CDR3 reads TGCGCCAGCAGTGAGATCCAAACTCCACCCTACGAGCAGTACTTC. As protein: CASSEIQTPPYEQYF.

V is TRBV2 and J is TRBJ1-2; tentative D call: TRBD1 (5 bases). Germline V gene lookup returns CDR1 SNHLY and CDR2 FYNNEI. V was shortened by 5 bases and J by 0 bases, with 16 bases between the two germline ends. CDR3 length: 16 residues. CDR3 residues: CASSSDTGSANYGYTF. CDR3 DNA: TGTGCCAGCAGTAGTGATACAGGTTCCGCTAACTATGGCTACACCTTC.

V and J are TRBV2 and TRBJ1-1; perhaps TRBD1 as D (6 bases). CDR1 and CDR2 (germline): SNHLY, FYNNEI. This CDR3 has 15 residues. V was shortened by 4 bases and J by 1 base, with 13 bases between the two germline ends. CDR3 sequence reads: CASSAEIGGNTEAFF. CDR3 bases: TGTGCCAGCAGTGCGGAGATAGGGGGGAACACTGAAGCTTTCTTT.

V is TRBV28 and J is TRBJ2-5; D is perhaps TRBD1 (5 bases). The germline V gene has CDR1 MDHEN and CDR2 SYDVKM. The V end was cut by 8 bases, the J end by 7 bases, with 14 bases between. This CDR3 contains 12 residues. CDR3 residues: CASWGGRRTQYF. The CDR3 nucleotides are TGTGCCAGCTGGGGCGGTCGGAGGACCCAGTACTTC.

This clone occurred once. The chain has TRBV29-1 and TRBJ2-5; 8 positions match TRBD1. Germline values: CDR1 SQVTM, CDR2 ANQGSEA. The ends lost 4 bases at V and 2 bases at J; junction bases unmatched: 3. CDR3 size: 13 residues. CDR3 protein: CSVARTGQETQYF. DNA of the CDR3: TGCAGCGTTGCCCGGACAGGGCAAGAGACCCAGTACTTC. The full variable domain, in which reference TRBV29-1 and TRBJ2-5 provide the parts outside the CDR3, is SAVISQKPSRDICQRGTSLTIQCQVDSQVTMMFWYRQQPGQSLTLIATANQGSEATYESGFVIDKFPISRPNLTFSTLTVSNMSPEDSSIYLCSVARTGQETQYFGPGTRLLVL.

This chain links TRBV2 with TRBJ2-3, with D possibly being TRBD2 (6 bases). The germline V and J ends were trimmed by 7 bases and 0 bases, with 14 bases remaining between them. Germline CDR1 and CDR2: SNHLY and FYNNEI. The CDR3 has 15 amino acids. The CDR3 reads CASTGDGPSTDTQYF. The CDR3 DNA follows: TGTGCCAGCACGGGAGACGGACCTAGCACAGATACGCAGTATTTT.

This sequence joins TRBV6-2 or TRBV6-3 and TRBJ1-4, with D maybe TRBD1 (5 bases). Germline V gives CDR1 MNHEY, CDR2 SVGEGT. Trimming removed 0 bases from V and 8 bases from J, with 13 bases in between. This CDR3 spans 15 amino acids. CDR3 DNA sequence: TGTGCCAGCAGTTACTCCGCCAGGGTAGGCGAAAAACTGTTTTTT. Encoded protein: CASSYSARVGEKLFF.

This chain joins TRBV6-5 and TRBJ1-1, with 7 bases fitting TRBD1. The germline V gene has CDR1 MNHEY and CDR2 SVGAGI. This CDR3 spans 15 amino acids. Trimming at V came to 2 bases and at J to 1 base, leaving 4 bases not matched to a gene. CDR3 sequence: CASSYAGTENTEAFF. CDR3 in DNA: TGTGCCAGCAGTTACGCCGGGACAGAGAACACTGAAGCTTTCTTT.

The chain employs TRBV15 and TRBJ2-7; a weak D match, TRBD1 (6 bases). Trimming took off 2 bases at V and 2 bases at J, with 13 bases between the two ends. Per germline, CDR1 LNHNV and CDR2 YYDKDF (reference sequence). The CDR3 totals 15 residues. CDR3 in DNA: TGTGCCACCAGCAGACCCACAGGGACCACCTACGAGCAGTACTTC. Translation: CATSRPTGTTYEQYF.

V and J are TRBV10-1 and TRBJ1-6; 8 nucleotides line up with TRBD1. Germline V lookup: CDR1 WNHNN, CDR2 SYGVQD (reference sequence). After removal of 7 bases from V and 8 bases from J, the junction contained 10 bases not matched to a gene. The CDR3 length is 15 residues. This CDR3 reads CASNPGQAVDSPLHF. The DNA of the CDR3 is TGCGCCAGCAACCCGGGACAGGCGGTTGATTCACCCCTCCACTTT.

This clone was seen a handful of times. The chain has TRBV9 and TRBJ2-2; 10 nucleotides align to TRBD2. Germline lookup yields CDR1 SGDLS and CDR2 YYNGEE. This CDR3 is 16 amino acids long. V lost 0 bases, J lost 4 bases, and 3 bases stayed unmatched. As DNA, the CDR3 is TGTGCCAGCAGCGTAGTCAGCGGGGGGGTCACCGGGGAGCTGTTTTTT. As protein: CASSVVSGGVTGELFF.

This clone is a singleton in its sample. The chain carries TRBV4-3 and TRBJ1-2, with D unresolved. The V gene lost 0 bases and the J gene lost 4 bases, with 15 bases spanning the gap. Germline V gene data show CDR1 as LGHNA and CDR2 as YSLEER. The CDR3 covers 16 residues. The CDR3 bases are TGCGCCAGCAGCCAAGATACCGGAGCACCCTTCTATGGCTACACCTTC. As protein: CASSQDTGAPFYGYTF.

This chain connects TRBV21-1 to TRBJ1-2. TRBV21-1 is annotated as a pseudogene. This CDR3 region has 15 residues. The CDR3, as DNA: TGTGCCAGCAGCCCACGGGGGGTCAGAAACTATGGCTACACCTTC. Encoded protein: CASSPRGVRNYGYTF.

The genes are TRBV7-2 and TRBJ1-1; no firm D call. The CDR3 is made up of 15 amino acids. Germline values: CDR1 SGHTA, CDR2 FQGNSA. Trimming removed 5 bases from V and 0 bases from J, with 13 bases in between. CDR3 in DNA: TGTGCCAGCAGCATAACGGGAGGCTTGAACACTGAAGCTTTCTTT. It yields the protein CASSITGGLNTEAFF. Based on the CDR3 plus reference TRBV7-2 and TRBJ1-1, the full variable domain is GAGVSQSPSNKVTEKGKDVELRCDPISGHTALYWYRQSLGQGLEFLIYFQGNSAPDKSGLPSDRFSAERTGGSVSTLTIQRTQQEDSAVYLCASSITGGLNTEAFFGQGTRLTVV.

This clone is a singleton in its sample. The chain uses TRBV27 and TRBJ1-4; a possible D gene is TRBD1 (6 bases). Trimming shortened V by 5 bases and J by 7 bases, and 20 bases separated the two germline ends. CDR1 is MNHEY and CDR2 is SMNVEV in the germline V gene (reference sequence). The CDR3 length is 16 residues. The CDR3 nucleotides are TGTGCCAGCAGTCTACAAACAGGGTCGGCTAGTGAAAAACTGTTTTTT. As protein: CASSLQTGSASEKLFF.

The rearrangement uses TRBV6-2 or TRBV6-3 and TRBJ2-7; TRBD1 matches 7 bases. Germline V gene data show CDR1 as MNHEY and CDR2 as SVGEGT. The CDR3 has 15 amino acids. Trimming at V came to 6 bases and at J to 6 bases, leaving 14 bases not matched to a gene. The chain's CDR3 is CASRYTGQVVGEQYF. The CDR3 region has the DNA TGTGCCAGCAGATACACCGGACAGGTGGTTGGCGAGCAGTACTTC.

Of note for this clone: Other DNA sequences from this sample encode an identical CDR3 as well. The chain employs TRBV24-1 and TRBJ2-7; 8 bases are shared with TRBD2. The CDR3 has 14 amino acids. V shed 4 bases, J shed 0 bases, and the junction held 1 base outside the gene matches. The germline gives CDR1 KGHDR, CDR2 SFDVKD. Written as DNA, the CDR3 is TGTGCCACCAGTGACGGGGGGGGCTCCTACGAGCAGTACTTC. Protein product: CATSDGGGSYEQYF.